This T cell receptor beta chain was captured in a study of CD8 T cells in ankylosing spondylitis. The J segment lost 1 base and the V segment lost 5 bases, leaving 4 bases of the junction unmatched. The CDR3 is 15 residues long. CDR1 is MNHNS, CDR2 SASEGT, per germline. From the 5' RACE reads, TCRdb called clonotypes with MiXCR, one entry per CDR3 protein. The sample has 210,000 or so distinct CDR3 sequences; roughly 8.2% are singletons. This clonotype came up many times. The V gene is TRBV6-1, the J gene TRBJ1-5; TRBD1 matches 8 bases. The sequence came from a female donor with ankylosing spondylitis or in good health (not recorded which). Sequencing was performed on blood, either unsorted or a sorted T cell fraction (not recorded which). CDR3 sequence reads: CASSLRQGSNQPQHF. In nucleotides, the CDR3 is TGTGCCAGCAGTCTGAGACAGGGGAGCAATCAGCCCCAGCATTTT.